This T cell receptor (beta chain) was sequenced for a study of read filtering for tumor transcriptome and immune sequencing. Study details: DNase treatment preceded whole-transcriptome library preparation. Study findings and constraints: Single-read clonotypes: 80% to 90% of IR-seq clonotypes (around 3.5% of reads), roughly 70% of RNA-seq clonotypes (roughly 49% of reads).

The table lists this clonotype with a count of one. Its specificity is unknown. A read error may produce the germline difference seen at one junction end. Molecular barcoded adaptors covering alpha/delta and beta/gamma chains were used on approximately 400 ng RNA. TCRdb ran MiXCR on the reads and lists one entry per CDR3 protein. The repertoire has about 24,000 distinct CDR3 sequences, approximately 23% of them found once; the top ten carry 40% to 55%. The sequencing input was a population of CD138-negative cells sorted from bone marrow. This TCR was recovered from a donor aged 40 or older with multiple myeloma.

CDR3 nucleotide sequence: TGTGCCAGCAGCCAAGACCGGTCCCGTGATGGACCCCAGCTTTTT. Translating gives CASSQDRSRDGPQLF. V gene TRBV3-1 combines with J gene TRBJ1-5; D gene unclear. Germline V gene sequence: CDR1 LGHDT, CDR2 YNNKEL (reference sequence). The CDR3 sequence is 15 residues long.